This passage covers 18 T cell receptor beta chains from one sample sequenced in a study of T cells after yellow fever vaccination (dated by TCRdb to between 2018 and 2021). Libraries were built with 5' RACE. These reads were obtained on an Illumina HiSeq 2500. Starting from the raw public reads, TCRdb applied fastp trimming at Q25, assembled clones with MiXCR and retained in-frame beta chains. CDR3 protein duplicates are merged, each entry listing the most common genes and DNA. Here the sample has 500,000 to 650,000 distinct CDR3 sequences; around an eighth occur a single time. 15% of the sample comes from the top ten. This specimen's treatment or condition label, per the study, means: live attenuated yellow fever vaccine strain. Specimen: PBMCs, collected on the day of the yellow fever booster vaccination. Receptors originate from a young man who received the YFV17D yellow fever vaccine.

The sample holds many counts of this clonotype. The chain carries TRBV19 and TRBJ2-4; D might be TRBD1 (6 bases). The germline V gene encodes CDR1 LNHDA and CDR2 SQIVND (reference sequence). Trimming took off 4 bases at V and 0 bases at J, with 19 bases between the two ends. This CDR3 contains 18 residues. CDR3 in DNA: TGTGCCAGTAGTAATCTCGCACAGGGATTTTTAGCCAAAAACATTCAGTACTTC. Its translation is CASSNLAQGFLAKNIQYF.

This clonotype was detected many times. This sequence joins TRBV20-1 and TRBJ2-1, with unresolved D. V lost 1 base to trimming and J lost 0 bases, with 7 bases between them. Germline-derived CDR1 and CDR2 are DFQATT and SNEGSKA (reference sequence). This CDR3 is 14 amino acids long. CDR3 coding DNA: TGCAGTGCTAGAGGGCGGAGCTCCTACAATGAGCAGTTCTTC. Its protein is CSARGRSSYNEQFF.

The rearrangement uses TRBV7-2 and TRBJ2-5; possible D gene TRBD1, 6 bases. Germline V gene data show CDR1 as SGHTA and CDR2 as FQGNSA. The CDR3 totals 15 residues. Trimming removed 5 bases from V and 0 bases from J, with 13 bases in between. The CDR3 DNA is TGTGCCAGCAGCCGGGACACCCTCTACCAAGAGACCCAGTACTTC. This sequence encodes CASSRDTLYQETQYF.

The rearrangement uses TRBV7-2 and TRBJ2-7; 11 nucleotides agree with TRBD2. This CDR3 has 16 amino acids. V shed 4 bases and J 7 bases; nucleotides not matched to a gene: 12. Looked up from germline, CDR1 is SGHTA and CDR2 is FQGNSA. The CDR3 DNA reads as TGTGCCAGCAGCTATAATGTAGCGGGAGGGCCGGGGGAGCAGTACTTC. Translated: CASSYNVAGGPGEQYF.

This clonotype has only a few counts. The chain joins TRBV18 to TRBJ2-6, with a tentative D call TRBD1 (6 bases). CDR3 length: 14 residues. In germline, CDR1 is KGHSH, CDR2 LQKENI. V lost 1 base and J lost 9, with 10 bases in between. The CDR3 is CASSPRTGHNVLTF. The CDR3 DNA is TGTGCCAGCTCACCACGGACGGGACACAACGTCCTGACTTTC.

This clonotype came up a few times. The chain joins TRBV7-2 to TRBJ2-5, with D unresolved. Per the germline V gene, CDR1 is SGHTA and CDR2 is FQGNSA. V lost 6 bases, J lost 6 bases, and 8 bases lay in between. The CDR3 is made up of 11 amino acids. The CDR3 spells CASRQSQTQYF. The DNA of the CDR3 is TGTGCCAGCAGACAATCGCAGACCCAGTACTTC.

J is TRBJ1-1 and V is TRBV5-1; 9 nucleotides agree with TRBD1. Germline values: CDR1 SGHRS, CDR2 YFSETQ. V trimming: 3 bases; J trimming: 11 bases; junction bases outside the gene matches: 2. The CDR3 consists of 11 residues. CDR3 loop: CASSSTGGAFF. In nucleotides, the CDR3 is TGCGCCAGCAGCTCGACAGGGGGGGCTTTCTTT.

In its sample, this clonotype was seen many times. The J gene is TRBJ2-5, the V gene TRBV5-5, with TRBD1 matching 9 bases. J lost 5 bases, V lost 4 bases, and 9 bases had no gene match. The germline V gene has CDR1 SGHKS and CDR2 YYEKEE (reference sequence). The CDR3 is 15 residues long. CDR3 bases: TGTGCCAGCAGCCTCGGGACAGGGACGCATGAGACCCAGTACTTC. Translated: CASSLGTGTHETQYF.

Concerning this clonotype: One end of the junction is discordant with germline, which a read error may explain. This chain links TRBV20-1 with TRBJ1-6; D remains ambiguous. The CDR3 consists of 16 residues. Germline V gives CDR1 DFQATT, CDR2 SNEGSKA (reference sequence). In DNA form, the CDR3 reads TGCTGTGCTAGAGATCCGCGGGTGACCTATAATTCACCCCTCCACTTT. Encoded protein: CCARDPRVTYNSPLHF.

This clonotype turned up a few times. The CDR3: CASREGSPWGSAQHF. The DNA for the CDR3 is TGTGCCAGCAGAGAGGGGAGTCCCTGGGGTTCGGCCCAGCATTTT. The genes are TRBV25-1 and TRBJ1-5, with a weak D call TRBD1 (5 bases). Germline V gives CDR1 MGHDK, CDR2 SYGVNS. This CDR3 contains 15 residues. The V end lost 6 bases, the J end lost 11 bases, and 23 bases lay between the germline ends.

This clonotype was seen at least ten times. V usage is TRBV14 and J usage is TRBJ2-7; the D gene is possibly TRBD2 (6 bases). V was pared by 3 bases and J by 7 bases, with 7 bases between. This CDR3 spans 11 amino acids. The germline gives CDR1 SGHDN, CDR2 FVKESK. CDR3 nucleotides: TGTGCCAGCAGCCAGGGGAGGGAGCAGTACTTC. Its translation is CASSQGREQYF.

The chain is built from TRBV7-8 and TRBJ2-1, with 7 bases matching TRBD1. The CDR3 is 14 amino acids. CDR1 is SGHVS and CDR2 is FQNEAQ in the germline V gene. J gave up 2 bases and V 5 bases, and 3 bases lay outside the gene matches. The CDR3 nucleotides are TGTGCCAGCAGCGGCGACAGGGCCTACAATGAGCAGTTCTTC. This encodes CASSGDRAYNEQFF.

This clonotype was counted only a few times. The chain links TRBV19 to TRBJ2-1; TRBD1 agrees at 8 bases. The germline V gene has CDR1 LNHDA and CDR2 SQIVND (reference sequence). The trim removed 6 bases at V and 8 bases at J, leaving 12 bases unmatched. The CDR3 spans 15 residues. As DNA, the CDR3 is TGTGCCAGTAGCCGAGGACAGGGAGGTCGCGATGAGCAGTTCTTC. The encoded protein is CASSRGQGGRDEQFF.

V usage is TRBV7-9 and J usage is TRBJ1-5, with a possible D match to TRBD1 (6 bases). V gave up 1 base and J gave up 5 bases, with 12 bases separating them. CDR3 size: 15 residues. CDR1 and CDR2 from the germline V gene are SEHNR and FQNEAQ (reference sequence). As DNA, the CDR3 is TGTGCCAGCAGCTTAGGTGAGCAGGGGCATCAGCCCCAGCATTTT. Protein product: CASSLGEQGHQPQHF.

This sequence joins TRBV25-1 and TRBJ2-2; TRBD2 matches at 7 bases. The V gene's germline CDR1 is MGHDK and CDR2 SYGVNS. J lost 4 bases, V lost 8 bases, and 7 bases had no gene match. The CDR3 is 14 amino acids. This chain's CDR3 is CASLTGGGTGELFF. CDR3 DNA: TGTGCCAGCCTAACGGGGGGAGGCACCGGGGAGCTGTTTTTT.

The chain links TRBV28 to TRBJ2-5, with D possibly matching TRBD1 (5 bases). This CDR3 region has 15 residues. V lost 3 bases to trimming and J lost 5 bases, with 16 bases between them. The germline V gene encodes CDR1 MDHEN and CDR2 SYDVKM. CDR3 in amino acids: CASSFYGRESETQYF. CDR3 nucleotide sequence: TGTGCCAGCAGTTTTTATGGCAGGGAATCGGAGACCCAGTACTTC.

This clonotype occurred a few times. The chain couples TRBV7-2 to TRBJ2-7; 8 bases map to TRBD2. This CDR3 is built from 15 residues. Per the germline V gene, CDR1 is SGHTA and CDR2 is FQGNSA. V dropped 4 bases and J dropped 0; count of bases not matched to a gene: 5. CDR3 residues: CASSSPRGGSYEQYF. CDR3 DNA: TGTGCCAGCAGCTCCCCCCGGGGGGGCTCCTACGAGCAGTACTTC. The full variable domain, completed using reference TRBV7-2 and TRBJ2-7, is GAGVSQSPSNKVTEKGKDVELRCDPISGHTALYWYRQSLGQGLEFLIYFQGNSAPDKSGLPSDRFSAERTGGSVSTLTIQRTQQEDSAVYLCASSSPRGGSYEQYFGPGTRLTVT.

The chain has TRBV24-1 and TRBJ2-1, with TRBD2 matching 14 bases. CDR3 length: 17 amino acids. The germline gives CDR1 KGHDR, CDR2 SFDVKD. J was trimmed by 6 bases and V by 4 bases; bases with no gene match: 7. CDR3 sequence reads: CATSDLGLAGEGNEQFF. Written as DNA, the CDR3 is TGTGCCACCAGTGACTTGGGACTAGCGGGAGAGGGCAATGAGCAGTTCTTC.